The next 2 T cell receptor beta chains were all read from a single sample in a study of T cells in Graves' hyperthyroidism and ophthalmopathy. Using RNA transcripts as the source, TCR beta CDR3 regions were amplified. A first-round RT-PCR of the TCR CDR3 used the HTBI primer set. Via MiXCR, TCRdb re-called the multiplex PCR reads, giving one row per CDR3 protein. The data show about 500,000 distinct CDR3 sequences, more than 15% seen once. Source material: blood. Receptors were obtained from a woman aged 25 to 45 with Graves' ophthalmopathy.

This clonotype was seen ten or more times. In nucleotides, the CDR3 is TGCGCCAGCAGCCCCTCAGGGGAAAGCAATCAGCCCCAGCATTTT. Its protein product is CASSPSGESNQPQHF. This chain connects TRBV5-1 to TRBJ1-5; tentatively, D is TRBD1 (6 bases). The length of the CDR3 is 15 residues. Germline V gives CDR1 SGHRS, CDR2 YFSETQ. V lost 4 bases and J lost 1, with 12 bases in between.

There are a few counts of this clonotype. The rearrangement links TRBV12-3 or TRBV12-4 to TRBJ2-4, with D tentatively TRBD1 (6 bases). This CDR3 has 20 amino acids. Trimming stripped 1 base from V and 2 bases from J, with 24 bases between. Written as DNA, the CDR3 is TGTGCCAGCAGTTTAGACAGGGAAACGCTATCGGAGATAACCAAAAACATTCAGTACTTC. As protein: CASSLDRETLSEITKNIQYF.